One and the same sample provided the 3 T cell receptor beta chains below, sequenced in a study of tumor-infiltrating lymphocytes in localized non-small cell lung cancer. Assay: immunoSEQ multiplex PCR; the TCRdb copy retains only in-frame clones and omits some. This sample has 12,000 or so clones, with about 67% found just once. Sample: uninvolved lung tissue not adjacent to the tumor. The receptors originated from a human donor with non-small cell lung cancer.

This chain connects TRBV2 to TRBJ1-2; 7 bases align to TRBD1. The CDR3 spans 10 residues. Germline lookup yields CDR1 SNHLY and CDR2 FYNNEI. V lost 8 bases to trimming and J lost 8 bases; unmatched junction nucleotides: 2. The DNA for the CDR3 is TGTGCCAGCGCAGGGGGGGGCTACACCTTC. Amino acids: CASAGGGYTF. Supplemented by reference TRBV2 and TRBJ1-2, the full variable domain reads EPEVTQTPSHQVTQMGQEVILRCVPISNHLYFYWYRQILGQKVEFLVSFYNNEISEKSEIFDDQFSVERPDGSNFTLKIRSTKLEDSAMYFCASAGGGYTFGSGTRLTVV.

The chain uses TRBV7-6 and TRBJ2-7; D is perhaps TRBD2 (6 bases). The CDR3 has 13 residues. Trimming removed 5 bases from V and 5 bases from J, with 13 bases in between. CDR1 and CDR2 from the germline V gene are SGHVS and FNYEAQ. The CDR3 protein is CASSLIGGNEQYF. The CDR3 DNA sequence: TGTGCCAGCAGCCTTATCGGGGGAAACGAGCAGTACTTC.

J is TRBJ2-5 and V is TRBV5-5; 12 positions match TRBD2. Germline lookup yields CDR1 SGHKS and CDR2 YYEKEE (reference sequence). The CDR3 length is 15 residues. Trimming at V came to 0 bases and at J to 6 bases, leaving 3 bases not matched to a gene. Written as DNA, the CDR3 is TGTGCCAGCAGCTTGGGGACTAGCGGGGCACAGACCCAGTACTTC. It codes for CASSLGTSGAQTQYF.